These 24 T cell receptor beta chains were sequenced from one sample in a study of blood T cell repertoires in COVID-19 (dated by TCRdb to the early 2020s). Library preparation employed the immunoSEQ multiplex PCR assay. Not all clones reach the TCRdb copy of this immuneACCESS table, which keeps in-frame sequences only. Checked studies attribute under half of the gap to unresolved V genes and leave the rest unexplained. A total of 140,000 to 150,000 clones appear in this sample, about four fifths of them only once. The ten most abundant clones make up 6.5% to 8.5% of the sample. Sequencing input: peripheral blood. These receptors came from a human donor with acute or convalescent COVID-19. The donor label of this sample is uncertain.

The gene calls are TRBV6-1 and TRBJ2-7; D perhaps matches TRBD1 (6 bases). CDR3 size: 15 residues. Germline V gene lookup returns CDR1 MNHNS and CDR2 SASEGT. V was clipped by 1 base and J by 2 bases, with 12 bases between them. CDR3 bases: TGTGCCAGCAGTGAAGTACAGGGTAGAACCTACGAGCAGTACTTC. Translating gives CASSEVQGRTYEQYF.

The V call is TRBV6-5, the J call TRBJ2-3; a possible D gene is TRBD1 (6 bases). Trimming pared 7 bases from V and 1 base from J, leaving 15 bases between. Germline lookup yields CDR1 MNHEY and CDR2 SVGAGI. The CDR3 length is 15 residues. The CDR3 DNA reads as TGTGCCAGCAATATAGGGGACACCGGCACAGATACGCAGTATTTT. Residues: CASNIGDTGTDTQYF.

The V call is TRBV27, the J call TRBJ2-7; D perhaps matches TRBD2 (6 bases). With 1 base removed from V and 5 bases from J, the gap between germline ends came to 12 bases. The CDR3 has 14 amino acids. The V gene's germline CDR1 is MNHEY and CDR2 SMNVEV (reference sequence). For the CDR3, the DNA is TGTGCCAGCAGTTTATACGGCGGGAACCACGAGCAGTACGTC. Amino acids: CASSLYGGNHEQYV.

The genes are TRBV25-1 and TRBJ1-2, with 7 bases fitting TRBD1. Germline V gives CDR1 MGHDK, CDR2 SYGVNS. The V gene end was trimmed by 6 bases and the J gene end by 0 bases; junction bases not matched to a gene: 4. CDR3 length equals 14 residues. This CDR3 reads CASSQGVSNYGYTF. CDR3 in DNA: TGTGCCAGCAGCCAGGGGGTTTCTAACTATGGCTACACCTTC.

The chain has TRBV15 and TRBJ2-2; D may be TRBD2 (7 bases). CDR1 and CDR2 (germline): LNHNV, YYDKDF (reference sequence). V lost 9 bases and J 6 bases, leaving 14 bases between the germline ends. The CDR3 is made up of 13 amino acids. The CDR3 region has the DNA TGTGCCACTAACCTCGGGGGGCCCGGGGAGCTGTTTTTT. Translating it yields CATNLGGPGELFF.

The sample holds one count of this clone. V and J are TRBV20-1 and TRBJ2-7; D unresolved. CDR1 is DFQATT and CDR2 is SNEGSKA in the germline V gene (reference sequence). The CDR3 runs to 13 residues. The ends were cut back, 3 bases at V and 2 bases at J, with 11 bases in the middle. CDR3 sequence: CSASEQRPYEQYF. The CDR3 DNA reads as TGCAGTGCTAGTGAACAGAGACCCTACGAGCAGTACTTC.

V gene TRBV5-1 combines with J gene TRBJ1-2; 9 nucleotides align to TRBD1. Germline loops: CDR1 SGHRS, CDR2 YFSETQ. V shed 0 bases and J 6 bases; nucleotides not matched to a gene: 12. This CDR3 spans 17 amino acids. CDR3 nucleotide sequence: TGCGCCAGCAGCTTGGGAGGGACAGGGCTCTCTTCGCATGGCTACACCTTC. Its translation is CASSLGGTGLSSHGYTF. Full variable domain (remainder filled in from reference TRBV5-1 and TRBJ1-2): KAGVTQTPRYLIKTRGQQVTLSCSPISGHRSVSWYQQTPGQGLQFLFEYFSETQRNKGNFPGRFSGRQFSNSRSEMNVSTLELGDSALYLCASSLGGTGLSSHGYTFGSGTRLTVV.

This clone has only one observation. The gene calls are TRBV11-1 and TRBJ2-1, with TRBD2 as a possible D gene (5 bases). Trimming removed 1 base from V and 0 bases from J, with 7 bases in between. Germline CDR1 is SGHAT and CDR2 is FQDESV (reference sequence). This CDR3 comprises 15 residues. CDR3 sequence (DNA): TGTGCCAGCAGCTTAGGAGGGAGCTCCTACAATGAGCAGTTCTTC. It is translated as CASSLGGSSYNEQFF.

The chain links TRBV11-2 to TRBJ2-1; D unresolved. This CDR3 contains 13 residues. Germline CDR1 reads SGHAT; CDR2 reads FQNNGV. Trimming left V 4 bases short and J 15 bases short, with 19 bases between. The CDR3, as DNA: TGTGCCAGCAGCTCCCTCGACAAGGCCCTTCGGTTCTTC. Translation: CASSSLDKALRFF.

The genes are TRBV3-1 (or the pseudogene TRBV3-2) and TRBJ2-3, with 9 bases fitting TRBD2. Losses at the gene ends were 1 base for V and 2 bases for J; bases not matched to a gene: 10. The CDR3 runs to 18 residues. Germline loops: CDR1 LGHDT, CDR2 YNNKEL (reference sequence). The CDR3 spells CASSQVYFSGRFTDTQYF. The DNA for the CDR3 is TGTGCCAGCAGCCAAGTGTACTTTAGCGGGAGATTCACAGATACGCAGTATTTT.

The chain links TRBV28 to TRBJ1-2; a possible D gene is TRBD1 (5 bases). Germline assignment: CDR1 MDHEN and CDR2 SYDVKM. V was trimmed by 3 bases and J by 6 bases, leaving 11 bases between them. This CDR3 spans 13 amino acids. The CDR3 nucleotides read TGTGCCAGCAGTTTTAGGGCAGGGAATGGCTACACCTTC. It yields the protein CASSFRAGNGYTF.

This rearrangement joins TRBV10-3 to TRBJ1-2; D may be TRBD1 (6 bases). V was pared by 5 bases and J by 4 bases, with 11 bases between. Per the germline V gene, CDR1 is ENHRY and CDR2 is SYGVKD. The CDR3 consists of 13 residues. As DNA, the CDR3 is TGTGCCATCAGTTCAGGGGAACTCTATGGCTACACCTTC. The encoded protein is CAISSGELYGYTF.

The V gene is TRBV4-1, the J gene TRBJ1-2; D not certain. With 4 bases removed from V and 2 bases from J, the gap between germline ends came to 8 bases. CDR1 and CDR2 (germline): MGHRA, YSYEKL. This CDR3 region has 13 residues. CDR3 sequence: CASSLAGNYGYTF. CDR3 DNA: TGCGCCAGCAGCCTAGCGGGGAACTATGGCTACACCTTC.

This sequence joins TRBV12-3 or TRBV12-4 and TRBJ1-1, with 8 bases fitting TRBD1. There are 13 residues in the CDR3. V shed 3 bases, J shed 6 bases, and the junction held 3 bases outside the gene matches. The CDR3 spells CASSFGTGSEAFF. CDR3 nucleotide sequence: TGTGCCAGCAGTTTTGGGACAGGCTCTGAAGCTTTCTTT.

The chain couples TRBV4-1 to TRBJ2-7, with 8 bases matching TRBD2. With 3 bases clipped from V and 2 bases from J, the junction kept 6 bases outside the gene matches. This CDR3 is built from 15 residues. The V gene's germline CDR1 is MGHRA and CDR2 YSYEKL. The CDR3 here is CASSHITGGTYEQYF. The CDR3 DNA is TGCGCCAGCAGCCACATCACGGGGGGGACCTACGAGCAGTACTTC.

The CDR3 reads CASSKARDRGRRYGYTF. The CDR3 DNA sequence: TGTGCCAGCAGCAAGGCCAGGGACAGGGGGCGCAGGTATGGCTACACCTTC. The genes are TRBV3-1 (or the pseudogene TRBV3-2) and TRBJ1-2; 12 bases agree with TRBD1. V was pared by 5 bases and J by 5 bases, with 12 bases of the junction left unmatched. The CDR3 has 17 residues. Germline V gene sequence: CDR1 LGHDT, CDR2 YNNKEL (reference sequence).

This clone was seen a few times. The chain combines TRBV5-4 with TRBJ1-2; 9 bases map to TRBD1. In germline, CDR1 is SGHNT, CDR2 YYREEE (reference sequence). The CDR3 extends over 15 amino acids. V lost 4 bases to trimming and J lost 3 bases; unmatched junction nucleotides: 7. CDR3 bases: TGTGCCAGCAGCCTAGGACAGGGGACCCACTATGGCTACACCTTC. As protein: CASSLGQGTHYGYTF. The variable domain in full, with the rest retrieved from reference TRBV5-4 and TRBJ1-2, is ETGVTQSPTHLIKTRGQQVTLRCSSQSGHNTVSWYQQALGQGPQFIFQYYREEENGRGNFPPRFSGLQFPNYSSELNVNALELDDSALYLCASSLGQGTHYGYTFGSGTRLTVV.

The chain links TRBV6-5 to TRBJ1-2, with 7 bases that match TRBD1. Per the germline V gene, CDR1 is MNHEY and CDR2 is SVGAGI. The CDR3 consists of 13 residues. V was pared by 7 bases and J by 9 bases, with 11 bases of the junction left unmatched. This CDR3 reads CASTGYTGVSYTF. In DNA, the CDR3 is TGTGCCAGCACTGGGTACACAGGGGTAAGCTACACCTTC.

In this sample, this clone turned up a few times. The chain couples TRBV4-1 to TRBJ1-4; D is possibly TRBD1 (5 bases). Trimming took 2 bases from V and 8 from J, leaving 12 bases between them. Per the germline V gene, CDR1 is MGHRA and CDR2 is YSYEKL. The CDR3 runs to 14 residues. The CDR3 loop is CASSQQGLSEKLFF. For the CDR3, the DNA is TGCGCCAGCAGCCAACAGGGTTTGAGCGAAAAACTGTTTTTT.

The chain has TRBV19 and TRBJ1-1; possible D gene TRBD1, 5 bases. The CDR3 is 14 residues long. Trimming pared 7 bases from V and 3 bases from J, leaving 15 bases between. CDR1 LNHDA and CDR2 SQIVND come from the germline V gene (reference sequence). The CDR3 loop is CASTEAWGDTEAFF. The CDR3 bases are TGTGCCAGTACGGAAGCTTGGGGGGACACTGAAGCTTTCTTT. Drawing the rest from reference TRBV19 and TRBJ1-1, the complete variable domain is DGGITQSPKYLFRKEGQNVTLSCEQNLNHDAMYWYRQDPGQGLRLIYYSQIVNDFQKGDIAEGYSVSREKKESFPLTVTSAQKNPTAFYLCASTEAWGDTEAFFGQGTRLTVV.

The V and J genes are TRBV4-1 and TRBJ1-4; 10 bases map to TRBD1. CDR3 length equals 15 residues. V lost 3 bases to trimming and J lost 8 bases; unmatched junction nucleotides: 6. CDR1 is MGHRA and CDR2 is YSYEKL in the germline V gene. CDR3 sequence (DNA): TGCGCCAGCAGCCACCCGACAGGGGGCGAGGAAAAACTGTTTTTT. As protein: CASSHPTGGEEKLFF.

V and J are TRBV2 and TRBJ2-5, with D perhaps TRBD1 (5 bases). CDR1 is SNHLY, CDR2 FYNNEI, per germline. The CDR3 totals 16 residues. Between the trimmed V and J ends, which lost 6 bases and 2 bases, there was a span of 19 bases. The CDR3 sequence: CASSVGWGQRQETQYF. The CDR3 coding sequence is TGTGCCAGCAGCGTGGGGTGGGGCCAACGTCAAGAGACCCAGTACTTC.

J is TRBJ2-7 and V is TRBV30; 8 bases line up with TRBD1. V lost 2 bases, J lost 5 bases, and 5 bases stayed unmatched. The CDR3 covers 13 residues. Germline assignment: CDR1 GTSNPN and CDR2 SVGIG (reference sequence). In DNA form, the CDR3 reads TGTGCCTGGAGTCCGACAGGGGCCAACGAGCAGTACGTC. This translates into CAWSPTGANEQYV.

CDR3 residues: CASSDDRDHGYTF. The CDR3 DNA sequence: TGCGCCAGCAGTGACGACAGGGACCATGGCTACACCTTC. V and J are TRBV10-2 and TRBJ1-2, with TRBD1 identical over 7 bases. CDR3 size: 13 residues. V gave up 3 bases and J gave up 6 bases; unmatched junction bases: 4. Germline V lookup: CDR1 WSHSY, CDR2 SAAADI.